This entry describes one TCR beta chain. In the authors' methods: From reference gene primer amplification, estimates of nucleated cell counts were derived. Using immunoSEQ multiplex PCR, the repertoire was profiled, and TCRdb retains in-frame clones only, with some absent. V and J calls and clone size come straight from that table; D and trimming were deduced from the DNA. The sample contains roughly 97,000 clones, approximately 80% of which appear only once. These data belong to a study of blood T cell repertoires in COVID-19. Study as a whole: Samples representing acute and convalescent COVID-19 were sourced from the United States, Italy and Spain. Sample material is recorded as cDNA or gDNA derived from T cells, B-cell-depleted T cells, or PBMCs.

CDR1 is SNHLY and CDR2 is FYNNEI in the germline V gene. V trimming: 7 bases; J trimming: 4 bases; junction bases outside the gene matches: 3. This CDR3 spans 13 amino acids. The source of this sequence is a man between 65 and 85 years old with acute or convalescent COVID-19. Specimen: peripheral blood. V is TRBV2 and J is TRBJ2-7; 11 bases fit TRBD2. The CDR3 spells CASNLAGGYEQYF. CDR3 DNA: TGTGCCAGCAACCTAGCGGGAGGTTACGAGCAGTACTTC.